A single sample gave rise to the 4 T cell receptor beta chains below, sequenced in a study of CD8 T cells in ankylosing spondylitis. Findings and limits, study-wide: Characteristic, it appeared, of ankylosing spondylitis blood was a TCR beta motif of about eight highly homologous variants.

TCRdb reprocessed the 5' RACE reads with MiXCR, giving one entry per CDR3 protein. The sample carries 400,000 or so distinct CDR3 sequences, around 26% recorded once. No antigen is known for these receptors. Material: blood, either unsorted or a sorted T cell fraction (not recorded which). The source of these receptors is a male donor with ankylosing spondylitis.

This rearrangement joins TRBV12-3 or TRBV12-4 to TRBJ2-1; possible D gene TRBD1, 6 bases. Deletions cut 6 bases from V and 4 bases from J, with 10 bases between. The CDR3 extends over 13 amino acids. The CDR3 protein is CASSRGLYNEQFF. The CDR3 DNA reads TGTGCCAGCAGCAGGGGTCTATACAATGAGCAGTTCTTC.

This clonotype was seen only a few times. The J gene is TRBJ2-3, the V gene TRBV2; 12 nucleotides line up with TRBD2. J gave up 6 bases and V 6 bases, and 4 bases lay outside the gene matches. The CDR3 sequence is 14 residues long. CDR1 is SNHLY, CDR2 FYNNEI, per germline. The CDR3 spells CASRGLAGLDTQYF. In DNA, the CDR3 is TGTGCCAGCAGAGGACTAGCGGGATTGGATACGCAGTATTTT.

The rearrangement joins TRBV13 to TRBJ2-3; 14 nucleotides align to TRBD2. The CDR3 is made up of 19 amino acids. Trimming cost V 5 bases and J 0 bases; bases outside gene matches: 10. CDR1 and CDR2 (germline): PRHDT, FYEKMQ (reference sequence). Here the CDR3 reads CASSQPGLAGVFSTDTQYF. The CDR3 DNA reads as TGTGCCAGCAGCCAGCCGGGACTAGCGGGAGTGTTCAGCACAGATACGCAGTATTTT.

This clonotype was recorded many times. V is TRBV10-3 and J is TRBJ2-7; TRBD1 agrees at 7 bases. The ends lost 6 bases at V and 5 bases at J; junction bases unmatched: 4. The germline CDR1 and CDR2 sequences are ENHRY and SYGVKD. The CDR3 has 12 amino acids. The CDR3 nucleotides are TGTGCCATCAGCGAACAGGGGCACGAGCAGTACTTC. Amino acids: CAISEQGHEQYF.